The clone carrying this T cell receptor beta chain was seen ten or more times. Its target is unknown. Carried by each TCR cDNA molecule was a unique molecular identifier. TCRdb itself ran the 5' RACE reads through MiXCR, one entry per CDR3 protein. The top ten clones hold around a quarter of a sample with 7,000 to 9,500 distinct CDR3 sequences, about 8.8% of them seen once. The data stem from a study of spatial heterogeneity in lung cancer. Germline-derived CDR1 and CDR2 are KGHSH and LQKENI. Trimming stripped 0 bases from V and 2 bases from J, with 10 bases between. This CDR3 contains 16 residues. The study's findings and limits: Estimated TCR-seq coverage of tumor T cells was only approximately 7% for alpha chains. For beta chains, the corresponding estimate was about 12%. Mutation counts in tumors were tracked by counts of expanded intratumoral alpha and beta TCRs.

The time point denotes: sample taken at primary tumor resection. Unsorted whole RNA from tumor, nontumor lung or frozen PBMC underwent sequencing. This chain joins TRBV18 and TRBJ2-2, with no clear D. The material was lung tumor tissue, obtained at surgery. This TCR came from a male donor with early-stage non-small cell lung cancer. This CDR3 reads CASSPPSLSNTGELFF. In DNA form, the CDR3 reads TGTGCCAGCTCACCACCGAGCTTATCAAACACCGGGGAGCTGTTTTTT.